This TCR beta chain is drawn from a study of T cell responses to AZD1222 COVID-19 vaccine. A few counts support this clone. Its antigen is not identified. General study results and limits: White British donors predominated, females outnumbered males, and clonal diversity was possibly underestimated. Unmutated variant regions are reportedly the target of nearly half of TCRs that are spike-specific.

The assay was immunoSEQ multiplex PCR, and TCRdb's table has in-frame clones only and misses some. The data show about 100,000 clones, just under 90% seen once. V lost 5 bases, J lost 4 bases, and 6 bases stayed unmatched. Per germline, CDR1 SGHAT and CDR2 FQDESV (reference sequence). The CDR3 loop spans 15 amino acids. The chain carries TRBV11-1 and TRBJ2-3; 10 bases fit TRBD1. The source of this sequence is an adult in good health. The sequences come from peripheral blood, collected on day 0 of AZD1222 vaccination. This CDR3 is CASSPDRGRADTQYF. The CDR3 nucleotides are TGTGCCAGCAGCCCTGACAGGGGGCGAGCAGATACGCAGTATTTT. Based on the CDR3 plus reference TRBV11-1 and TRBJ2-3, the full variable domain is EAEVAQSPRYKITEKSQAVAFWCDPISGHATLYWYRQILGQGPELLVQFQDESVVDDSQLPKDRFSAERLKGVDSTLKIQPAELGDSAMYLCASSPDRGRADTQYFGPGTRLTVL.